This TCR beta chain was identified in a study of cytomegalovirus exposure and HLA in healthy donors. Whole-study findings and limits: A classifier reportedly called cytomegalovirus status with high sensitivity and specificity.

Losses at the gene ends were 4 bases for V and 2 bases for J; bases not matched to a gene: 1. In germline, CDR1 is SQVTM, CDR2 ANQGSEA. The CDR3 runs 12 residues. Measured with immunoSEQ multiplex PCR; TCRdb has only the in-frame clones, and not every one. The sample holds some 66,000 clones, about 97% seen once. Points on this clone: Its antigen is currently unknown.

The sequence came from a woman under 30 in good health and CMV-seropositive. This chain joins TRBV29-1 and TRBJ2-5; 7 bases align to TRBD2. Sequencing input: PBMCs. The CDR3 spells CSVGGGQETQYF. The CDR3 DNA reads TGCAGCGTTGGGGGGGGTCAAGAGACCCAGTACTTC.